A single sample gave rise to the 5 T cell receptor beta chains below, sequenced in a study of T cell repertoires in cytomegalovirus infection. One entry per CDR3 protein, called by TCRdb with MiXCR from the reads. Among some 560,000 distinct CDR3 sequences, around two fifths were seen once, and the ten largest hold 40% to 60%. Which antigens these TCRs recognize remains unknown. The starting material was cultured PBMCs, obtained from culture after CMV antigen stimulation. These receptors all stem from a human donor in good health (CMV status not recorded). Some clones in this sample may be carry-over from other donors' samples.

This clonotype was seen a handful of times. This sequence joins TRBV6-2 or TRBV6-3 and TRBJ2-4, with 9 bases matching TRBD2. The CDR3 has 15 residues. Germline V CDR1 and CDR2: MNHEY, SVGEGT. Unmatched junction bases numbered 4, after V lost 2 bases and J lost 5 bases. CDR3 amino acids: CASSYNAGGENIQYF. The CDR3 DNA sequence: TGTGCCAGCAGTTACAATGCGGGAGGGGAAAACATTCAGTACTTC.

There are a few counts of this clonotype. The chain carries TRBV7-8 and TRBJ1-5; D gene unclear. Germline V CDR1 and CDR2: SGHVS, FQNEAQ. CDR3 length: 17 residues. Trimming stripped 4 bases from V and 4 bases from J, with 20 bases between. This CDR3 is CASSSLRAGKINQPQHF. The DNA for the CDR3 is TGTGCCAGCAGCTCGCTTAGGGCAGGAAAAATTAATCAGCCCCAGCATTTT.

The chain has TRBV12-3 or TRBV12-4 and TRBJ1-1, with D maybe TRBD1 (5 bases). CDR3 size: 13 residues. Between the trimmed V and J ends, which lost 7 bases and 2 bases, there was a span of 11 bases. The CDR3 reads CASISRVNTEAFF. Written as DNA, the CDR3 is TGTGCCAGCATATCCAGGGTTAACACTGAAGCTTTCTTT.

This clonotype has more than one count but fewer than ten. J is TRBJ2-1 and V is TRBV4-2; 7 bases are shared with TRBD2. Germline V gene data show CDR1 as LGHNA and CDR2 as YNFKEQ. Trimming took 5 bases from V and 6 from J; bases not matched to a gene: 7. This CDR3 contains 14 residues. CDR3 coding DNA: TGTGCCAGCAGCTACCCCGGGGGGTCCAATGAGCAGTTCTTC. Translating gives CASSYPGGSNEQFF.

V and J are TRBV11-2 and TRBJ2-7; 8 nucleotides line up with TRBD1. The CDR3 extends over 15 amino acids. Germline V gene data show CDR1 as SGHAT and CDR2 as FQNNGV. V lost 4 bases and J lost 5; bases outside the gene matches: 10. As DNA, the CDR3 is TGTGCCAGCAGCTCGACCGACAGGGGAGGAGACGAGCAGTACTTC. Translated, it gives CASSSTDRGGDEQYF.